This is a list of T cell receptor beta chains from one sample in a study of human T cells and chemical hapten exposure. Each CDR3 protein gets one entry after TCRdb re-called the 5' RACE reads with MiXCR. Of about 140,000 distinct CDR3 sequences listed, 4.1% are singletons. The receptors shown here come from a female donor in good health. Both conserved end residues are part of each CDR3. D genes are given only for firm matches. The size field is filled for only some rows; it gives once, few, many or a size class.

D gene	clone size	V gene	J gene	CDR3 protein	CDR3 DNA
NA	NA	TRBV9	TRBJ1-6	CASSPGAAFSPLHF	TGTGCCAGCAGCCCTGGCGCCGCCTTCTCACCCCTCCACTTT
NA	many	TRBV20-1	TRBJ1-6	CSARDQGRTYNSPLHF	TGCAGTGCTAGAGATCAAGGGAGAACTTATAATTCACCCCTCCACTTT
NA	many	TRBV5-1	TRBJ2-5	CASSYGTDETQYF	TGCGCCAGCAGCTACGGGACCGACGAGACCCAGTACTTC
NA	many	TRBV6-5	TRBJ1-1	CASSYTGVRGTEAFF	TGTGCCAGCAGTTACACCGGCGTGAGGGGTACTGAAGCTTTCTTT
NA	many	TRBV18	TRBJ2-5	CASSPPGLGETQYF	TGTGCCAGCTCACCCCCCGGGTTGGGGGAGACCCAGTACTTC
TRBD1	many	TRBV7-9	TRBJ1-2	CASSSLQGAEYGYTF	TGTGCCAGCAGCTCCCTACAGGGGGCGGAGTATGGCTACACCTTC
TRBD2	many	TRBV3-1	TRBJ2-1	CASSQAGGSYNEQFF	TGTGCCAGCAGCCAAGCGGGGGGTTCCTACAATGAGCAGTTCTTC
NA	many	TRBV7-8	TRBJ2-3	CASSQGQTDTQYF	TGTGCCAGCAGCCAAGGACAGACAGATACGCAGTATTTT
NA	many	TRBV28	TRBJ2-2	CASNPSRDGNTGELFF	TGTGCCAGTAATCCCTCTCGGGACGGAAACACCGGGGAGCTGTTTTTT
NA	many	TRBV28	TRBJ2-1	CASSLLLGGSYNEQFF	TGTGCCAGCAGTCTCCTCCTGGGCGGGTCCTACAATGAGCAGTTCTTC
NA	many	TRBV12-3/TRBV12-4	TRBJ1-5	CASSLSGADQPQHF	TGTGCCAGCAGTTTGTCAGGGGCAGATCAGCCCCAGCATTTT
TRBD2	many	TRBV20-1	TRBJ2-5	CSARVGSEAGETQYF	TGCAGTGCTAGAGTTGGGTCGGAAGCGGGGGAGACCCAGTACTTC
TRBD1	NA	TRBV28	TRBJ1-5	CASKGSGQGFNQPQHF	TGTGCCAGCAAAGGAAGTGGACAGGGATTCAATCAGCCCCAGCATTTT
NA	many	TRBV5-5	TRBJ1-1	CASSLGPTGMNTEAFF	TGTGCCAGCAGCTTGGGACCCACAGGGATGAACACTGAAGCTTTCTTT
NA	many	TRBV10-3	TRBJ2-7	CAISESTFGVNEQYF	TGTGCCATCAGTGAGTCTACCTTCGGCGTGAACGAGCAGTACTTC
NA	many	TRBV12-3/TRBV12-4	TRBJ1-2	CASSPPLQVANYGYTF	TGTGCCAGCAGTCCGCCCTTACAGGTAGCTAACTATGGCTACACCTTC
TRBD1	many	TRBV12-3/TRBV12-4	TRBJ2-1	CASRTLWDRDDNEQFF	TGTGCCAGCAGGACCCTTTGGGACAGGGACGACAATGAGCAGTTCTTC
NA	many	TRBV4-2	TRBJ1-6	CASSSGSDGDSPLHF	TGTGCCAGCAGCTCAGGCAGTGATGGGGATTCACCCCTCCACTTT
NA	NA	TRBV30	TRBJ1-1	CAWDSTNTEAFF	TGTGCCTGGGACAGCACGAACACTGAAGCTTTCTTT
TRBD2	many	TRBV11-2	TRBJ2-3	CASSLGVLSGASTDTQYF	TGTGCCAGCAGCTTGGGGGTTTTGAGCGGGGCTAGCACAGATACGCAGTATTTT
TRBD1	many	TRBV20-1	TRBJ1-5	CSARAGQGLGSNQPQHF	TGCAGTGCTAGAGCAGGACAGGGGCTTGGGAGCAATCAGCCCCAGCATTTT
NA	many	TRBV10-3	TRBJ2-3	CATAGEERNTQYF	TGTGCCACTGCAGGGGAAGAACGAAATACGCAGTATTTT